The rows below give T cell receptor beta chains drawn from one sample of a study of cytomegalovirus exposure and HLA in healthy donors. Here immunoSEQ multiplex PCR was the method, and the copy in TCRdb shows in-frame clones only, minus some. This sample has 130,000 to 150,000 clones, with about nine tenths found just once. Sequencing was done on a sample of PBMCs. These receptors all come from a man aged 18 to 35 in good health and CMV-seropositive. Each CDR3 is given with its conserved first and last residue. Fields, in order: V gene, J gene, CDR3 length, CDR3 protein.

>TRBV29-1|TRBJ2-3|16
CSVGPLLAGYTDTQYF
>TRBV19|TRBJ1-2|14
CASSTPDTRYGYTF
>TRBV28|TRBJ2-5|14
CAILKGAGGETQYF
>TRBV4-1|TRBJ2-7|15
CASSQDHGQDYEQYF
>TRBV6-1|TRBJ1-2|13
CASRKAGVEGYTF
>TRBV25-1|TRBJ1-1|13
CASSVGANTEAFF
>TRBV14|TRBJ2-1|16
CASSRTGISSYNEQFF
>TRBV30|TRBJ2-2|15
CAWAGLATYTGELFF
>TRBV9|TRBJ2-1|20
CASSVEPTGPGEGFYNEQFF
>TRBV25-1|TRBJ1-2|13
CASSSGGAYGYTF
>TRBV5-1|TRBJ2-7|12
CASSSFPYEQYF
>TRBV4-1|TRBJ2-7|13
CASSQGTDYEQYF
>TRBV30|TRBJ2-7|16
CAWTPPRGTGGYEQYF
>TRBV29-1|TRBJ2-2|12
CSVTGWSGELFF
>TRBV29-1|TRBJ2-1|22
CSVEGADLLLGGSVAGGFEQFF
>TRBV6-5|TRBJ2-7|12
CASSRQGGEQYF
>TRBV5-4|TRBJ2-3|16
CASSLNRGLVPDTQYF
>TRBV11-2|TRBJ1-1|15
CASSLTRLDNTEAFF
>TRBV5-1|TRBJ2-3|14
CASSLGGPTDTQYF
>TRBV2|TRBJ2-5|17
CASTFGTSGRARKTQYF
>TRBV11-2|TRBJ2-3|13
CASSRGTADTQYF
>TRBV27|TRBJ2-2|15
CASRNGQGYTGELFF
>TRBV14|TRBJ1-1|13
CASSLRGRTEAFF
>TRBV5-1|TRBJ2-5|11
CASSLQETQYF
>TRBV6-1|TRBJ1-5|15
CASSEADRGNQPQHF
>TRBV11-2|TRBJ1-2|16
CASSPARDFGNYGYTF
>TRBV10-1|TRBJ2-5|17
CASSESTMGEGQETQYF